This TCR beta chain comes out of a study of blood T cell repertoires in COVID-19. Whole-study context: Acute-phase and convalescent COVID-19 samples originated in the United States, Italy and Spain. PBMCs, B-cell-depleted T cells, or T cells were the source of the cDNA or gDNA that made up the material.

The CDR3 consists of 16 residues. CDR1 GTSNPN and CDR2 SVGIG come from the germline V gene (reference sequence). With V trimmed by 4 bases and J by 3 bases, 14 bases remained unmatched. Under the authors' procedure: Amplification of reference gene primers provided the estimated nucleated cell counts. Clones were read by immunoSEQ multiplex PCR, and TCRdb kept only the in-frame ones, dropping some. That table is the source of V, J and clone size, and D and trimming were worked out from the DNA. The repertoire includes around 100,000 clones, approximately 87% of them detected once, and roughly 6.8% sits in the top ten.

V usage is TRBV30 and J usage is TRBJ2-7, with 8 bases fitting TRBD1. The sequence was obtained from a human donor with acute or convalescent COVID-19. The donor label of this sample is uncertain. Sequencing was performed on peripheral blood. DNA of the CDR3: TGTGCCTGGACGGACTACCAGGGGGCGAACAGCTACGAGCAGTACTTC. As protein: CAWTDYQGANSYEQYF.